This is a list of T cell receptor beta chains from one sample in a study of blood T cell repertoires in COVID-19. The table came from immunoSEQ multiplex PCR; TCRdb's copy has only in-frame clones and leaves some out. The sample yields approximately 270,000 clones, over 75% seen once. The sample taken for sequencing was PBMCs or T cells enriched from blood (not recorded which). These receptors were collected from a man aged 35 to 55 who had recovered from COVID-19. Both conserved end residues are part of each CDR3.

CDR3: CSVEVVRGSTDTQYF
V: TRBV29-1

CDR3: CASTRDSYEQYF
V: TRBV2

CDR3: CAWSDWTPNYGYTF
V: TRBV30

CDR3: CASSLGWGDNEQFF
V: TRBV5-1

CDR3: CASSFQYQGAQGANVLTF
V: TRBV5-1

CDR3: CASSQPGQKNYGYTF
V: TRBV4-1

CDR3: CASSFTGGQGSGNTIYF
V: TRBV5-4

CDR3: CASSFHSGVGTGELFF
V: TRBV7-9

CDR3: CAISEPGVNNEQFF
V: TRBV10-3

CDR3: CASSIDTGGWTYGYTF
V: TRBV19

CDR3: CATRLAGGNQETQYF
V: TRBV10-3

CDR3: CASSYSERSLSEAFF
V: TRBV6-5

CDR3: CASSLPGGEDSYEQYF
V: TRBV7-6

CDR3: CASSQEIRDFLTGELFF
V: TRBV4-1

CDR3: CATSRGTPGQGLGQPQHF
V: TRBV15

CDR3: CASSVMEGTEAFF
V: TRBV2

CDR3: CASSQEWSVQDYEQYF
V: TRBV4-1

CDR3: CASSLEGLDNEQFF
V: TRBV27

CDR3: CASSLDLAGRQETQYF
V: TRBV5-4

CDR3: CASGRREVIWEYGYTF
V: TRBV2

CDR3: CASSQDPSLGQYF
V: TRBV3-1/TRBV3-2

CDR3: CASSLSTGTSTDTQYF
V: TRBV7-2

CDR3: CASSPGQFGTNEKLFF
V: TRBV18

CDR3: CASSQDQINYGYTF
V: TRBV14

CDR3: CASSRRPEGAGYGYTF
V: TRBV4-2

CDR3: CASSSPGVSDTQYF
V: TRBV5-6

CDR3: CASSQGQGTYEQYF
V: TRBV4-1

CDR3: CASSQTPDYGYTF
V: TRBV5-1

CDR3: CASGLLREDRGQYGYTF
V: TRBV7-9

CDR3: CASSRGQGSEKLFF
V: TRBV9

CDR3: CAKSRTGSYTDTQYF
V: TRBV2

CDR3: CASSQSAYEQYF
V: TRBV3-1/TRBV3-2

CDR3: CASSPGLLGNTEAFF
V: TRBV4-1

CDR3: CASSSGQGVRTGELFF
V: TRBV7-2

CDR3: CASSEWTSGRAVGEQFF
V: TRBV25-1

CDR3: CATSRDLGAESYGYTF
V: TRBV15

CDR3: CASSFTGAFSTANIQYF
V: TRBV7-2

CDR3: CASSLVAGDNEQFF
V: TRBV7-2

CDR3: CASSYSWGERNEKLFF
V: TRBV6-5

CDR3: CASSRETGGTEAFF
V: TRBV27

CDR3: CASSPPGLAAYTDTQYF
V: TRBV11-2

CDR3: CASSLVLTGGRAYEQYF
V: TRBV5-4

CDR3: CASSSSGGNEQFF
V: TRBV5-4

CDR3: CASSLDGQGTYEQYF
V: TRBV5-1

CDR3: CASSLTPSTEAFF
V: TRBV19

CDR3: CASRANRGTGINTEAFF
V: TRBV7-2

CDR3: CASSFFIGNEQFF
V: TRBV11-3

CDR3: CAWTRDSGNTIYF
V: TRBV30

CDR3: CASSPPGQGDYEQYF
V: TRBV18

CDR3: CSVPDRESDYGYTF
V: TRBV29-1

CDR3: CASSLGQGTAGYTF
V: TRBV5-5

CDR3: CASRPYSSGRAPTLGYEQYF
V: TRBV12-2

CDR3: CASGLPHTSGGGNEQFF
V: TRBV12-5